The entry below describes one T cell receptor (beta chain). This sample was taken from a study of blood T cell repertoires in COVID-19. V was cut by 5 bases and J by 5 bases, with 13 bases left in between. The CDR3 has 14 residues. CDR1 and CDR2 (germline): SGHAT, FQNNGV. The repertoire was sequenced with immunoSEQ multiplex PCR; TCRdb's copy has only in-frame clones and lacks some. The sample holds some 170,000 clones, about 85% seen once. This receptor was taken from a woman in her fifties or sixties with acute or convalescent COVID-19. Material for sequencing was peripheral blood. The V call is TRBV11-2, the J call TRBJ1-3; D not certain. The CDR3 reads CASSPTGIRNTIYF. CDR3 DNA sequence: TGTGCCAGCAGCCCTACCGGGATCCGAAACACCATATATTTT.